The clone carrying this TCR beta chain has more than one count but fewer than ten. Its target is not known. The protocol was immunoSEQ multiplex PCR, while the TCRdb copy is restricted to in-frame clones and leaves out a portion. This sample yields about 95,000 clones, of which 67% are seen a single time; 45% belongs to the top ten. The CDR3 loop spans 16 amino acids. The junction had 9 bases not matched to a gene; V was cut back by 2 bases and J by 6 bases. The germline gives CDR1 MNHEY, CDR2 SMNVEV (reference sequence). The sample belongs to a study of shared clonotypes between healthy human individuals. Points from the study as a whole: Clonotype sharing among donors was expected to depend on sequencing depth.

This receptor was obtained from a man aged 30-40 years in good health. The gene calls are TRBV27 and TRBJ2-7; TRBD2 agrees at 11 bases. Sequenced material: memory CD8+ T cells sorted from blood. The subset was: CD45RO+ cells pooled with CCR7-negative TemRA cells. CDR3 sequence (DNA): TGTGCCAGCAGTTTAAACCTACGACTAGCGGGACGCGAGCAGTACTTC. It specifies CASSLNLRLAGREQYF.